Presented here are 20 T cell receptor beta chains from one specimen sequenced in a study of T cells in localized non-small cell lung cancer. TCRdb keeps only in-frame clones here, not all; method: immunoSEQ multiplex PCR. This sample has some 30,000 clones; about 90% occur once, and the top ten carry under 6%. The sample in question was PBMCs, obtained before any cancer treatment. The receptors were sampled from a man between 40 and 75 years old with stage II lung adenocarcinoma.

A note on this clone: Sequence at one end of the junction differs from germline and may be a read error. The CDR3 region has the DNA TGTGCCAGCACCTTAGGTTACAATGAGCAGTTCTTC. Protein sequence: CASTLGYNEQFF. V usage is TRBV7-2 and J usage is TRBJ2-1; D is undetermined. This CDR3 comprises 12 residues. The V gene's germline CDR1 is SGHTA and CDR2 FQGNSA.

This sequence joins TRBV7-2 and TRBJ1-2; D is perhaps TRBD1 (5 bases). Trimming left V 4 bases short and J 8 bases short, with 20 bases between. The CDR3 is made up of 15 amino acids. Germline assignment: CDR1 SGHTA and CDR2 FQGNSA. CDR3 DNA sequence: TGTGCCAGCAGCTCCGCGCTGGGGCTCCCGGGGGGCTACACCTTC. Amino acids: CASSSALGLPGGYTF.

The chain employs TRBV2 and TRBJ1-4, with TRBD1 as a possible D gene (5 bases). From germline, CDR1 is SNHLY and CDR2 FYNNEI. The length of the CDR3 is 15 residues. V shed 6 bases and J shed 8 bases, with 19 bases lying between them. CDR3 sequence reads: CASRSSGRAEEKLFF. The CDR3 coding sequence is TGTGCCAGCAGGAGTTCAGGCAGGGCGGAGGAAAAACTGTTTTTT.

V and J are TRBV6-5 and TRBJ2-5; D is perhaps TRBD1 (6 bases). The CDR3 totals 13 residues. Germline values: CDR1 MNHEY, CDR2 SVGAGI. Trimming removed 6 bases from V and 4 bases from J, with 12 bases in between. The CDR3 nucleotides are TGTGCCAGCAGCCGCCGGGACACAGAGACCCAGTACTTC. Encoded protein: CASSRRDTETQYF.

This clone has only one observation. The genes are TRBV19 and TRBJ1-5, with D perhaps TRBD1 (5 bases). This CDR3 spans 13 amino acids. The V gene's germline CDR1 is LNHDA and CDR2 SQIVND (reference sequence). V was cut by 7 bases and J by 7 bases, with 14 bases left in between. CDR3 sequence reads: CASTPGLGQPQHF. The CDR3 DNA reads TGTGCCAGTACGCCGGGGCTAGGACAGCCCCAGCATTTT.

The gene calls are TRBV27 and TRBJ2-3; 7 nucleotides align to TRBD2. Germline lookup yields CDR1 MNHEY and CDR2 SMNVEV (reference sequence). After removal of 9 bases from V and 8 bases from J, the junction contained 14 bases not matched to a gene. The CDR3 sequence is 14 residues long. In nucleotides, the CDR3 is TGTGCCAGTATCAGCGGGGTGGGCACGGGTACGCAGTATTTT. It codes for CASISGVGTGTQYF.

The genes are TRBV19 and TRBJ2-2; 11 bases align to TRBD2. The V gene's germline CDR1 is LNHDA and CDR2 SQIVND (reference sequence). With 2 bases clipped from V and 7 bases from J, the junction kept 6 bases outside the gene matches. The CDR3 consists of 16 residues. The CDR3 loop reads CASSITPGLAVGELFF. In DNA form, the CDR3 reads TGTGCCAGTAGTATAACTCCGGGACTAGCGGTCGGGGAGCTGTTTTTT.

This chain joins TRBV11-2 and TRBJ2-1; 14 bases line up with TRBD2. Germline V gene sequence: CDR1 SGHAT, CDR2 FQNNGV. CDR3 length: 18 residues. J lost 4 bases, V lost 3 bases, and 8 bases had no gene match. This CDR3 reads CASSLGTSGRGGYNEQFF. CDR3 nucleotides: TGTGCCAGCAGCTTGGGGACTAGCGGGAGAGGCGGATACAATGAGCAGTTCTTC.

This sequence joins TRBV5-4 and TRBJ2-7, with a possible D match to TRBD2 (5 bases). V lost 1 base to trimming and J lost 2 bases, with 16 bases between them. Looked up from germline, CDR1 is SGHNT and CDR2 is YYREEE (reference sequence). The CDR3 length is 16 residues. CDR3 loop: CASSLYYGVGTYEQYF. In DNA form, the CDR3 reads TGTGCCAGCAGCTTGTACTACGGGGTCGGGACCTACGAGCAGTACTTC.

V and J are TRBV4-2 and TRBJ2-5, with TRBD2 matching over 10 bases. The CDR3 sequence is 14 residues long. The V and J ends lost 2 bases and 5 bases, in that order; junction bases with no gene match: 2. Germline lookup yields CDR1 LGHNA and CDR2 YNFKEQ. CDR3 in amino acids: CASSQRAGGETQYF. In DNA, the CDR3 is TGTGCCAGCAGCCAACGAGCGGGAGGGGAGACCCAGTACTTC.

This clone was counted once. This chain connects TRBV27 to TRBJ2-7; D not certain. Germline-derived CDR1 and CDR2 are MNHEY and SMNVEV (reference sequence). The CDR3 length is 14 residues. V shed 4 bases and J shed 4 bases, with 14 bases lying between them. The CDR3 here is CASSSDPAFYEQYF. The DNA of the CDR3 is TGTGCCAGCAGTTCGGATCCGGCTTTTTACGAGCAGTACTTC.

V gene TRBV6-5 combines with J gene TRBJ1-2; no clear D gene. There are 13 residues in the CDR3. In germline, CDR1 is MNHEY, CDR2 SVGAGI. The V end lost 6 bases, the J end lost 8 bases, and 16 bases lay between the germline ends. CDR3 nucleotide sequence: TGTGCCAGCAGCCGTGAGAGGGCGGGGGGCTACACCTTC. Its protein product is CASSRERAGGYTF.

The rearrangement joins TRBV20-1 to TRBJ2-1; D is unclear. CDR1 and CDR2 (germline): DFQATT, SNEGSKA (reference sequence). V lost 5 bases, J lost 10 bases, and 3 bases lay in between. This CDR3 has 8 amino acids. The CDR3 nucleotides are TGCAGTGCTGGCGAGCAGTTCTTC. As protein: CSAGEQFF.

This chain links TRBV10-3 with TRBJ2-7; D is ambiguous. Trimming took off 2 bases at V and 6 bases at J, with 8 bases between the two ends. CDR1 and CDR2 (germline): ENHRY, SYGVKD. The CDR3 totals 12 residues. The CDR3 nucleotides are TGTGCCATCAGTGAGGGTTCAGGCGAGCAGTACTTC. Translation gives CAISEGSGEQYF.

This clone was seen just once. V is TRBV5-1 and J is TRBJ1-4; D gene uncertain. Germline lookup yields CDR1 SGHRS and CDR2 YFSETQ. The V gene lost 6 bases and the J gene lost 0 bases, with 9 bases spanning the gap. The CDR3 contains 14 residues. CDR3 nucleotides: TGCGCCAGCAAAGACGGAGCAACTAATGAAAAACTGTTTTTT. Its protein is CASKDGATNEKLFF.

The chain recombines TRBV9 with TRBJ2-2; 7 bases map to TRBD2. The CDR3 loop spans 18 amino acids. V was pared by 0 bases and J by 3 bases, with 11 bases of the junction left unmatched. Germline CDR1 reads SGDLS; CDR2 reads YYNGEE. For the CDR3, the DNA is TGTGCCAGCAGCGTAGACCCCGGCGGGAGTAGGCACACCGGGGAGCTGTTTTTT. As protein: CASSVDPGGSRHTGELFF.

The chain recombines TRBV28 with TRBJ2-1, with TRBD2 matching 7 bases. The germline V gene encodes CDR1 MDHEN and CDR2 SYDVKM. The CDR3 has 15 residues. Trimming at V came to 7 bases and at J to 10 bases, leaving 16 bases not matched to a gene. The CDR3 region is CASIQGGSHSREQFF. Written as DNA, the CDR3 is TGTGCCAGCATCCAGGGAGGGAGTCACTCCCGCGAGCAGTTCTTC.

This clone has a single count. The CDR3 region has the DNA TGTGCCAGCAGTTTATCGGGGGCTGGGGCCGAGCAGTACTTC. This encodes CASSLSGAGAEQYF. The chain couples TRBV27 to TRBJ2-7; D is possibly TRBD1 (6 bases). The CDR3 consists of 14 residues. The germline V gene encodes CDR1 MNHEY and CDR2 SMNVEV (reference sequence). V was shortened by 0 bases and J by 6 bases, with 12 bases between the two germline ends.

V and J are TRBV5-4 and TRBJ2-3; D remains unclear. The CDR3 is 12 amino acids. Trimming took off 3 bases at V and 6 bases at J, with 8 bases between the two ends. The germline CDR1 and CDR2 sequences are SGHNT and YYREEE (reference sequence). The CDR3 bases are TGTGCCAGCAGCTCGACTCTCGATACGCAGTATTTT. This translates into CASSSTLDTQYF.

The chain uses TRBV19 and TRBJ2-1; D is possibly TRBD1 (5 bases). CDR3 size: 17 residues. V lost 3 bases and J 0 bases, leaving 15 bases between the germline ends. Germline V gives CDR1 LNHDA, CDR2 SQIVND (reference sequence). The CDR3 coding sequence is TGTGCCAGTAGTATCTTGCAGACAGTGAGCTCCTACAATGAGCAGTTCTTC. Translation gives CASSILQTVSSYNEQFF.